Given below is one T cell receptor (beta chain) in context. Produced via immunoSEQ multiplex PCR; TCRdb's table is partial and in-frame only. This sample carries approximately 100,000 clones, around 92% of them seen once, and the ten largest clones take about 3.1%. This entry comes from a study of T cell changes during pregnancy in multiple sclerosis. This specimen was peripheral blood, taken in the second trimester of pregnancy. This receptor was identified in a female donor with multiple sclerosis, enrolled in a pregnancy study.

CDR3 nucleotides: TGTGCCAGTAGTAGGGGACAGGGAGGTCAGCCCCAGCATTTT. Translating it yields CASSRGQGGQPQHF. The rearrangement joins TRBV19 to TRBJ1-5; 9 nucleotides agree with TRBD1. Germline loops: CDR1 LNHDA, CDR2 SQIVND (reference sequence). The CDR3 consists of 14 residues. Losses at the gene ends were 4 bases for V and 6 bases for J; bases not matched to a gene: 4.